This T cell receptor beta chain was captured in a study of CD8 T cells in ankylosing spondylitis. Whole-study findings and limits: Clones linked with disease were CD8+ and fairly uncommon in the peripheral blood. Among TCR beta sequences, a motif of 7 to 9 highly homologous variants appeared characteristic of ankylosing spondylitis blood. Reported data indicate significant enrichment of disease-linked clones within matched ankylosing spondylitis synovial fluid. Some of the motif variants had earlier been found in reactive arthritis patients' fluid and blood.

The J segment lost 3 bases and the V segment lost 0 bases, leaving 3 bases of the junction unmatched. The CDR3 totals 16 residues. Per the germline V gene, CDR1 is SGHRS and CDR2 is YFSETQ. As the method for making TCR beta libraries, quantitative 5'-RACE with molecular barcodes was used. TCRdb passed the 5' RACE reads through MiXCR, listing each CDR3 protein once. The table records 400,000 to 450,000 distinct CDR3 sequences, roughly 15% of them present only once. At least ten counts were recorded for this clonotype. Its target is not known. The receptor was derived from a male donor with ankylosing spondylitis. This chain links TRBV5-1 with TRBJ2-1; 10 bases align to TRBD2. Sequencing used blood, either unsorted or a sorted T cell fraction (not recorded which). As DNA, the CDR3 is TGCGCCAGCAGCTTGGGACTAGCGGGTAACTACAATGAGCAGTTCTTC. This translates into CASSLGLAGNYNEQFF.